The source of this T cell receptor (beta chain) is a study of CXCR3-negative and CXCR3-positive naive CD8 T cells. Concerning this clonotype: Its antigen is not known.

UMI-tagged TRB cDNA libraries were built via 5' RACE. TCRdb re-called the 5' RACE reads; every CDR3 protein appears as one record, without DNA. This table lists 150,000 or so distinct CDR3 sequences. This CDR3 has 15 amino acids. Germline-derived CDR1 and CDR2 are PRHDT and FYEKMQ (reference sequence). Definition of naive CD8+ T cells rested on a CD45RO-CCR7+CD27+CD95- profile. Notes on the study in general: Naive cells that were CXCR3-positive had more hydrophobic TRB CDR3s (compared with CXCR3-negative naive cells).

This clonotype originated in a human donor in good health. Some clones in this sample may be carry-over from other donors' samples. V gene TRBV13 combines with J gene TRBJ2-7; checking the TCRdb D call of TRBD2 is not possible without DNA. The sequencing input was naive CXCR3+ CD8+ T cells from blood. Subset defined: CD45RO-CCR7+CD27+CD95- naive CD8+ T cells expressing CXCR3 (TNR3+). The CDR3 spells CTSSLKAGAVYEQYF.